The sequence of this T cell receptor (beta chain) was determined in a study of blood T cells in healthy people across ages. V shed 8 bases and J 11 bases; nucleotides not matched to a gene: 12. The CDR3 runs 14 residues. CDR1 is MNHNY, CDR2 SVGAGI, per germline (reference sequence). The study's findings and limits: Across the age range, TCR beta diversity per million T cells fell in a roughly linear way.

Each of the donors had approximately 10 milliliters of peripheral blood drawn into EDTA-treated Vacutainer tubes. Points on this clonotype: Antigen: not known.

Then a second PCR, running roughly 7 to 12 cycles, was carried out with a sample-barcoded 5' primer and a J-beta primer mix. Via MiXCR, TCRdb re-called the 5' RACE reads, giving one row per CDR3 protein. The table lists approximately 800,000 distinct CDR3 sequences, under 80% of them singletons. Specimen: blood. The V gene is TRBV6-6, the J gene TRBJ2-5; 12 bases match TRBD2. This clonotype originated in a young man in good health. CDR3 region: CASATSGGTDEQYF. In DNA form, the CDR3 reads TGTGCCAGCGCAACTAGCGGGGGGACCGATGAGCAGTACTTC.